The 9 T cell receptor beta chains listed next were all sequenced from one sample in a study of blood T cells in healthy people across ages. With a J-beta primer mix and a sample-barcoded 5' primer, a second PCR ran about 7 to 11 cycles. TCRdb processed the 5' RACE reads anew with MiXCR; each CDR3 protein has one entry. The top ten clones hold roughly 12% of a sample with about 670,000 distinct CDR3 sequences, around 52% of them seen once. Sequencing used blood. The source of these receptors is a woman older than 75 in good health.

This clonotype was detected ten times or more. The chain uses TRBV3-1 and TRBJ2-3; D uncertain. Trimming took 2 bases from V and 4 from J, leaving 13 bases between them. Germline V gene data show CDR1 as LGHDT and CDR2 as YNNKEL (reference sequence). This CDR3 is 15 amino acids long. CDR3 loop: CASSQRPGLPDTQYF. The CDR3 DNA sequence: TGTGCCAGCAGCCAAAGGCCTGGCCTCCCAGATACGCAGTATTTT.

This clonotype was recorded at least ten times. The V call is TRBV3-1, the J call TRBJ2-1; 7 nucleotides align to TRBD1. There are 15 residues in the CDR3. J gave up 4 bases and V 0 bases, and 3 bases lay outside the gene matches. Germline V lookup: CDR1 LGHDT, CDR2 YNNKEL (reference sequence). Here the CDR3 reads CASSQDLGQYNEQFF. CDR3 coding DNA: TGTGCCAGCAGCCAAGACCTGGGACAGTACAATGAGCAGTTCTTC.

In this sample, this clonotype turned up a few times. The chain carries TRBV18 and TRBJ2-1; D gene ambiguous. Germline V CDR1 and CDR2: KGHSH, LQKENI. The CDR3 sequence is 15 residues long. V lost 2 bases, J lost 7 bases, and 15 bases lay in between. CDR3: CASSPMAERGNEQFF. The CDR3 coding sequence is TGTGCCAGCTCACCAATGGCGGAGCGTGGAAATGAGCAGTTCTTC.

The chain employs TRBV28 and TRBJ2-1, with a possible D match to TRBD2 (6 bases). In germline, CDR1 is MDHEN, CDR2 SYDVKM. Trimming cost V 8 bases and J 6 bases, with 23 bases left between them. This CDR3 is 16 amino acids long. Here the CDR3 DNA reads TGTGCCAGCTCAACTGGCCGAGGAGGGCTCAGCAATGAGCAGTTCTTC. It specifies CASSTGRGGLSNEQFF.

This rearrangement joins TRBV5-1 to TRBJ2-5; a possible D gene is TRBD2 (6 bases). The J call may be incorrect, as the DNA end agrees better with TRBJ2-7. The CDR3 is 14 residues long. CDR1 SGHRS and CDR2 YFSETQ come from the germline V gene. CDR3 sequence (DNA): TGCGCCAGCTATGCCGGACGCGGGGTTAACGAGCAGTACTTC. It specifies CASYAGRGVNEQYF.

This chain connects TRBV6-1 to TRBJ2-4, with D perhaps given as TRBD1 or TRBD2 (6 bases each). The CDR3 contains 11 residues. CDR1 and CDR2 (germline): MNHNS, SASEGT. Trimming took off 6 bases at V and 13 bases at J, with 13 bases between the two ends. The CDR3 protein is CASSQRGVQYF. CDR3 bases: TGTGCCAGCAGCCAGAGGGGGGTACAGTACTTC.

As to this clonotype: A much larger clone lies a single base off, so this may be a read error. The V and J genes are TRBV12-3 or TRBV12-4 and TRBJ2-7; D is unresolved. The J call may not be correct, given that the DNA end is closer to TRBJ2-5. CDR3 length: 13 residues. In DNA, the CDR3 is TGTGCCAGCAGTTTAATGTTCCAAGGGACCCAGTACTTC. This gives the protein CASSLMFQGTQYF.

This clonotype was found many times. This chain uses TRBV2 with TRBJ2-3; the D gene is possibly TRBD2 (6 bases). Trimming removed 6 bases from V and 10 bases from J, with 23 bases in between. Germline lookup yields CDR1 SNHLY and CDR2 FYNNEI. The CDR3 extends over 15 amino acids. CDR3 sequence (DNA): TGTGCCAGCAGACCCCTAGCTGCGGGGAGCCCCGCGCAGTATTTT. Its protein product is CASRPLAAGSPAQYF.

A single count supports this clonotype. The gene calls are TRBV12-3 or TRBV12-4 and TRBJ2-2; possible D gene TRBD2, 6 bases. Trimming took 7 bases from V and 9 from J, leaving 30 bases between them. The CDR3 totals 18 residues. For the CDR3, the DNA is TGTGCCAGCACTCCACTTGGCCTTCCGGGGCGGGATACCCGGGAGCTGTTTTTT. This translates into CASTPLGLPGRDTRELFF.